Here is one TCR beta chain with its context. Its antigen is currently unknown. The data were taken from a study of T cell responses to AZD1222 COVID-19 vaccine. Broader study findings: Donors, mostly white British, included more females; clonal diversity was possibly underestimated. Vaccine-associated CD4 TCRs ranged over spike, dominating at 160-218 and 743-854. Reports say nearly half of spike-specific TCRs go after unmutated variant regions.

The junction had 5 bases not matched to a gene; V was cut back by 3 bases and J by 6 bases. The CDR3 runs 13 residues. CDR1 and CDR2 from the germline V gene are SQVTM and ANQGSEA. The method was immunoSEQ multiplex PCR; TCRdb's version includes in-frame clones alone and lacks a portion of them. The sample yields 120,000 or so clones, around 88% seen once. This chain connects TRBV29-1 to TRBJ2-7; 10 bases match TRBD1. The clonotype originates from an adult in good health. Sequencing was performed on peripheral blood, taken on day 0 of MenACWY control vaccination. The CDR3 is CSVEEDRGGEQYF. CDR3 DNA: TGCAGCGTTGAGGAGGACAGGGGGGGCGAGCAGTACTTC.